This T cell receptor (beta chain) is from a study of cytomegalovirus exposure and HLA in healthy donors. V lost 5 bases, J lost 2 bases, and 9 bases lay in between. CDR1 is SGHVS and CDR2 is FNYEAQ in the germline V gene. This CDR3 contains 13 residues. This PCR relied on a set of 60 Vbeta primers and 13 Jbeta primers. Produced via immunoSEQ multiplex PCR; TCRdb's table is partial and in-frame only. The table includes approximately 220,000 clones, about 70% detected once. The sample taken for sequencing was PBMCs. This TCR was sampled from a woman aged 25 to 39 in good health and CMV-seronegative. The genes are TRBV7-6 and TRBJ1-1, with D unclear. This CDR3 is CASSGQINTEAFF. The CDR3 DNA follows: TGTGCCAGCAGCGGTCAGATTAACACTGAAGCTTTCTTT.